The present T cell receptor beta chain was sequenced within a study of cytomegalovirus exposure and HLA in healthy donors. Study-wide findings and caveats: Some V segments could not be told apart, so they were left out, TRBV6-2 and TRBV6-3 among them. A list of roughly 180 TCR beta chains associated with cytomegalovirus was given.

This PCR relied on a set of 60 Vbeta primers and 13 Jbeta primers. Only in-frame clones appear in the TCRdb table, and some are missing; sequencing was by immunoSEQ multiplex PCR. The repertoire holds around 120,000 clones, with roughly 80% as singletons. At the time of sampling, donors were nominally healthy, though unrecorded immune exposures were likely. The V gene's germline CDR1 is MDHEN and CDR2 SYDVKM. The CDR3 length is 17 residues. The V and J ends lost 3 bases and 4 bases, in that order; junction bases with no gene match: 11. A remark on this clone: No antigen is known for it.

Source material: PBMCs. The chain carries TRBV28 and TRBJ2-7; 11 bases agree with TRBD1. The sequence was obtained from a man younger than 45 in good health and CMV-seronegative. The CDR3 DNA reads as TGTGCCAGCAGTTTTGGGACAGGGGGGTATAGAGCATACGAGCAGTACTTC. Encoded protein: CASSFGTGGYRAYEQYF.